One sample yielded the 30 T cell receptor beta chains listed below, sequenced in a study of T cell responses to AZD1222 COVID-19 vaccine. The method was immunoSEQ multiplex PCR; TCRdb's version includes in-frame clones alone and lacks a portion of them. The sample consists of roughly 150,000 clones, roughly 91% of them appearing once. The source was peripheral blood, collected on day 0 of AZD1222 vaccination. The receptor source for this set is an adult in good health.

CDR3 amino acids: CATRSDREAGNTIYF. The DNA for the CDR3 is TGTGCCACCAGGTCCGACAGGGAAGCTGGAAACACCATATATTTT. J is TRBJ1-3 and V is TRBV15; TRBD1 agrees at 7 bases. The CDR3 length is 15 residues. After removal of 6 bases from V and 2 bases from J, the junction contained 7 bases not matched to a gene. Germline V lookup: CDR1 LNHNV, CDR2 YYDKDF (reference sequence).

The chain is built from TRBV6-2 or TRBV6-3 and TRBJ1-1; the match to TRBD1 covers 7 bases. The CDR3 runs to 13 residues. The V gene's germline CDR1 is MNHEY and CDR2 SVGEGT. V gave up 6 bases and J gave up 4 bases; unmatched junction bases: 5. The CDR3 sequence is CASRYRGGTEAFF. The CDR3 DNA sequence: TGTGCCAGCAGGTACAGGGGAGGCACTGAAGCTTTCTTT.

The rearrangement uses TRBV19 and TRBJ1-1; D is unclear. Trimming took 1 base from V and 1 from J, leaving 7 bases between them. This CDR3 has 14 residues. The V gene's germline CDR1 is LNHDA and CDR2 SQIVND (reference sequence). The CDR3, as DNA: TGTGCCAGTAGTATAGCGCAGCCGAACACTGAAGCTTTCTTT. Its protein is CASSIAQPNTEAFF.

This clone was seen just once. The chain links TRBV12-3 or TRBV12-4 to TRBJ1-5; the D gene is possibly TRBD1 (5 bases). This CDR3 region has 13 residues. Trimming stripped 6 bases from V and 4 bases from J, with 10 bases between. CDR3 nucleotides: TGTGCCAGCAGCCTTCCAGGGAATCAGCCCCAGCATTTT. Residues: CASSLPGNQPQHF.

This clone showed up just a few times. The sample has other DNA sequences that encode this CDR3 too. The CDR3 nucleotides are TGTGCCAGCAGTCTTCAAGGGGATGAGCAGTTCTTC. This sequence encodes CASSLQGDEQFF. This rearrangement joins TRBV9 to TRBJ2-1; TRBD1 is a possible D gene (5 bases). CDR3 length: 12 amino acids. The V gene's germline CDR1 is SGDLS and CDR2 YYNGEE. Deletions cut 5 bases from V and 8 bases from J, with 11 bases between.

The gene calls are TRBV12-5 and TRBJ1-2; TRBD1 is a possible D gene (6 bases). The CDR3 spans 16 residues. Trimming shortened V by 5 bases and J by 5 bases, and 21 bases separated the two germline ends. The germline CDR1 and CDR2 sequences are LGHNT and FRNRAP. The CDR3 nucleotides are TGTGCTAGTGGTATACCGCTAGCCGGGGGGCGTTATGGCTACACCTTC. Protein: CASGIPLAGGRYGYTF.

The chain is built from TRBV7-8 and TRBJ1-1, with 7 bases identical to TRBD1. The CDR3 is 16 residues long. The germline V gene has CDR1 SGHVS and CDR2 FQNEAQ. Trimming cost V 3 bases and J 1 base; bases outside gene matches: 8. CDR3 sequence: CASSFPPTGRNTEAFF. The CDR3 DNA reads as TGTGCCAGCAGCTTCCCCCCGACAGGGCGGAACACTGAAGCTTTCTTT. Supplemented by reference TRBV7-8 and TRBJ1-1, the full variable domain reads GAGVSQSPRYKVAKRGQDVALRCDPISGHVSLFWYQQALGQGPEFLTYFQNEAQLDKSGLPSDRFFAERPEGSVSTLKIQRTQQEDSAVYLCASSFPPTGRNTEAFFGQGTRLTVV.

The genes are TRBV28 and TRBJ2-7; tentatively, D is TRBD1 (5 bases). Germline V gives CDR1 MDHEN, CDR2 SYDVKM. This CDR3 region has 14 residues. The ends were cut back, 8 bases at V and 8 bases at J, with 22 bases in the middle. In DNA, the CDR3 is TGTGCCAGCTGTTACGCCGATGCAGGGTGTAAGCAGTACTTC. This encodes CASCYADAGCKQYF. Filled out from reference TRBV28 and TRBJ2-7, the complete variable domain reads DVKVTQSSRYLVKRTGEKVFLECVQDMDHENMFWYRQDPGLGLRLIYFSYDVKMKEKGDIPEGYSVSREKKERFSLILESASTNQTSMYLCASCYADAGCKQYFGPGTRLTVT.

V and J are TRBV3-1 (or the pseudogene TRBV3-2) and TRBJ2-3; perhaps D is TRBD1 or TRBD2 (5 bases each). The V gene's germline CDR1 is LGHDT and CDR2 YNNKEL (reference sequence). V was shortened by 2 bases and J by 6 bases, with 15 bases between the two germline ends. The CDR3 has 15 amino acids. CDR3 region: CASSQWGTTGDTQYF. The CDR3 DNA follows: TGTGCCAGCAGCCAATGGGGGACCACCGGGGATACGCAGTATTTT.

V and J are TRBV9 and TRBJ2-3; D possibly corresponds to TRBD2 (5 bases). Germline loops: CDR1 SGDLS, CDR2 YYNGEE. Trimming removed 3 bases from V and 3 bases from J, with 17 bases in between. This CDR3 has 16 residues. The DNA of the CDR3 is TGTGCCAGCAGCGCCCCGGGTGGCGGGTTGACAGATACGCAGTATTTT. Its protein product is CASSAPGGGLTDTQYF.

As DNA, the CDR3 is TGTGCCAGCAGCGCCGACAGGGGGCAAGAGACCCAGTACTTC. Amino acid sequence: CASSADRGQETQYF. The chain has TRBV11-2 and TRBJ2-5; the match to TRBD1 covers 9 bases. The CDR3 has 14 residues. Germline V CDR1 and CDR2: SGHAT, FQNNGV. V gave up 5 bases and J gave up 2 bases; unmatched junction bases: 3.

In nucleotides, the CDR3 is TGTGCCTGGAGGAAGCTGAACACTGAAGCTTTCTTT. It codes for CAWRKLNTEAFF. The chain carries TRBV30 and TRBJ1-1; D unresolved. V was shortened by 3 bases and J by 0 bases, with 5 bases between the two germline ends. Germline assignment: CDR1 GTSNPN and CDR2 SVGIG (reference sequence). This CDR3 contains 12 residues.

This clone was recorded only once. The V gene is TRBV18, the J gene TRBJ1-5; perhaps TRBD1 as D (5 bases). Germline V gene data show CDR1 as KGHSH and CDR2 as LQKENI. The length of the CDR3 is 15 residues. V shed 1 base and J shed 7 bases, with 14 bases lying between them. Here the CDR3 reads CASSPLGGDHQPQHF. The DNA of the CDR3 is TGTGCCAGCTCACCACTGGGCGGGGACCACCAGCCCCAGCATTTT.

This clone was observed a single time. V usage is TRBV27 and J usage is TRBJ2-7, with D maybe TRBD1 (6 bases). Germline CDR1 reads MNHEY; CDR2 reads SMNVEV (reference sequence). CDR3 size: 19 residues. V was cut by 4 bases and J by 0 bases, with 25 bases left in between. CDR3 protein: CASSSTLLLGQRSSYEQYF. The CDR3 region has the DNA TGTGCCAGCAGTTCCACCCTACTCCTCGGACAGCGGAGCTCCTACGAGCAGTACTTC.

This clone has a single count. V usage is TRBV24-1 and J usage is TRBJ1-5, with 7 bases aligning to TRBD1. Unmatched junction bases numbered 10, after V lost 3 bases and J lost 9 bases. Germline-derived CDR1 and CDR2 are KGHDR and SFDVKD. This CDR3 contains 15 residues. The CDR3 spells CATSDTSRGRGPQHF. The CDR3 nucleotides are TGTGCCACCAGTGATACCTCCAGGGGGAGGGGGCCCCAGCATTTT.

CDR3 sequence: CASSLGGNQETQYF. CDR3 bases: TGTGCCAGCAGCTTGGGGGGTAATCAAGAGACCCAGTACTTC. This chain uses TRBV5-6 with TRBJ2-5, with no clear D. Germline-derived CDR1 and CDR2 are SGHDT and YYEEEE. The CDR3 runs to 14 residues. V was pared by 0 bases and J by 2 bases, with 8 bases between.

V is TRBV18 and J is TRBJ2-1; no firm D call. Germline values: CDR1 KGHSH, CDR2 LQKENI. V lost 3 bases and J 9 bases, leaving 6 bases between the germline ends. This CDR3 spans 11 amino acids. The CDR3 nucleotides read TGTGCCAGCTCACCGAAAACTGAGCAGTTCTTC. Translated: CASSPKTEQFF. The whole variable domain, filled in from reference TRBV18 and TRBJ2-1, reads NAGVMQNPRHLVRRRGQEARLRCSPMKGHSHVYWYRQLPEEGLKFMVYLQKENIIDESGMPKERFSAEFPKEGPSILRIQQVVRGDSAAYFCASSPKTEQFFGPGTRLTVL.

The chain combines TRBV2 with TRBJ2-2, with 9 positions matching TRBD1. Trimming cost V 6 bases and J 3 bases; bases outside gene matches: 17. CDR1 is SNHLY, CDR2 FYNNEI, per germline. The CDR3 consists of 19 residues. As DNA, the CDR3 is TGTGCCAGCAGCGTGACTTTTACCACCGGGACAGGGCACACCGGGGAGCTGTTTTTT. Its protein is CASSVTFTTGTGHTGELFF.

The chain links TRBV5-1 to TRBJ1-1; D not resolved. Between the trimmed V and J ends, which lost 0 bases and 7 bases, there was a span of 7 bases. The CDR3 contains 12 residues. The germline V gene has CDR1 SGHRS and CDR2 YFSETQ. The CDR3 is CASSLEQGEAFF. The CDR3 DNA sequence: TGCGCCAGCAGCTTGGAACAAGGTGAAGCTTTCTTT.

This clone was seen only a few times. The chain links TRBV7-2 to TRBJ2-2; D not certain. The CDR3 consists of 17 residues. CDR1 and CDR2 from the germline V gene are SGHTA and FQGNSA. V was trimmed by 1 base and J by 5 bases, leaving 17 bases between them. As DNA, the CDR3 is TGTGCCAGCAGCTTAGTGTGGTCCCTTGGTTTAACCGGGGAGCTGTTTTTT. Its protein product is CASSLVWSLGLTGELFF.

CDR3 amino acids: CASSPAGVFGRTANYEQYF. The DNA of the CDR3 is TGTGCCAGTAGTCCCGCGGGGGTTTTCGGTCGGACAGCAAATTACGAGCAGTACTTC. The V gene is TRBV19, the J gene TRBJ2-7; possibly TRBD2 for D (7 bases). V gave up 5 bases and J gave up 4 bases, with 30 bases separating them. The CDR3 has 19 amino acids. CDR1 is LNHDA and CDR2 is SQIVND in the germline V gene (reference sequence). Supplemented by reference TRBV19 and TRBJ2-7, the full variable domain reads DGGITQSPKYLFRKEGQNVTLSCEQNLNHDAMYWYRQDPGQGLRLIYYSQIVNDFQKGDIAEGYSVSREKKESFPLTVTSAQKNPTAFYLCASSPAGVFGRTANYEQYFGPGTRLTVT.

The chain links TRBV7-9 to TRBJ2-2; possibly TRBD1 for D (7 bases). Trimming pared 5 bases from V and 3 bases from J, leaving 19 bases between. This CDR3 contains 17 residues. The germline CDR1 and CDR2 sequences are SEHNR and FQNEAQ (reference sequence). This CDR3 reads CASSRFWTGGDTGELFF. CDR3 bases: TGTGCCAGCAGCCGGTTTTGGACAGGAGGGGACACCGGGGAGCTGTTTTTT.

The chain combines TRBV19 with TRBJ1-1; no clear D gene. The V and J ends lost 7 bases and 0 bases respectively, with 9 bases between them. The CDR3 contains 13 residues. Germline CDR1 reads LNHDA; CDR2 reads SQIVND (reference sequence). The CDR3 DNA sequence: TGTGCCAGTAACGGCAACATGAACACTGAAGCTTTCTTT. Translation gives CASNGNMNTEAFF.

The rearrangement joins TRBV6-1 to TRBJ2-7, with 7 bases matching TRBD1. The V gene end was trimmed by 6 bases and the J gene end by 3 bases; junction bases not matched to a gene: 11. Germline loops: CDR1 MNHNS, CDR2 SASEGT. This CDR3 is built from 15 residues. CDR3 sequence reads: CASRNRGIKVYEQYF. Written as DNA, the CDR3 is TGTGCCAGCAGGAACAGGGGCATTAAGGTCTACGAGCAGTACTTC.

This clone appeared a few times. V gene TRBV5-1 combines with J gene TRBJ1-6; 9 bases are shared with TRBD1. Germline CDR1 reads SGHRS; CDR2 reads YFSETQ. The length of the CDR3 is 16 residues. Unmatched junction bases numbered 5, after V lost 0 bases and J lost 7 bases. The CDR3 is CASSLGLGQGNSPLHF. The CDR3 DNA reads as TGCGCCAGCAGCTTGGGATTAGGACAGGGGAATTCACCCCTCCACTTT.

The count of this clone is one. The genes are TRBV6-2 or TRBV6-3 and TRBJ1-5, with a possible D match to TRBD1 (5 bases). With 1 base removed from V and 4 bases from J, the gap between germline ends came to 8 bases. Germline loops: CDR1 MNHEY, CDR2 SVGEGT. The length of the CDR3 is 14 residues. DNA for the CDR3: TGTGCCAGCAGTTACTATGGGGGGAATCAGCCCCAGCATTTT. Residues: CASSYYGGNQPQHF.

The chain joins TRBV7-2 to TRBJ2-2; the D is unclear. Trimming stripped 4 bases from V and 7 bases from J, with 13 bases between. CDR3 length equals 14 residues. Germline V lookup: CDR1 SGHTA, CDR2 FQGNSA. The CDR3 sequence: CASSWSRFNGELFF. CDR3 in DNA: TGTGCCAGCAGCTGGTCTAGGTTTAACGGGGAGCTGTTTTTT.

V gene TRBV28 combines with J gene TRBJ2-4, with TRBD2 identical over 9 bases. The CDR3 spans 18 residues. Germline CDR1 and CDR2: MDHEN and SYDVKM. The DNA of the CDR3 is TGTGGTCGGAGCGCGGGAGGGTTCCACCCACTAGCCAAAAACATTCAGTACTTC. Translated: CGRSAGGFHPLAKNIQYF.

The J gene is TRBJ1-1, the V gene TRBV3-1 (or the pseudogene TRBV3-2); no reliable D call. This CDR3 region has 13 residues. Germline CDR1 and CDR2: LGHDT and YNNKEL (reference sequence). Deletions cut 2 bases from V and 0 bases from J, with 4 bases between. In DNA, the CDR3 is TGTGCCAGCAGCCAAAAAATGAACACTGAAGCTTTCTTT. Its protein is CASSQKMNTEAFF.

V usage is TRBV5-6 and J usage is TRBJ2-3; D perhaps matches TRBD1 (6 bases). V lost 0 bases and J 4 bases, leaving 12 bases between the germline ends. Germline CDR1 SGHDT, CDR2 YYEEEE. The CDR3 runs 15 residues. CDR3 sequence: CASSLARSGADTQYF. In nucleotides, the CDR3 is TGTGCCAGCAGCTTGGCCCGGTCAGGGGCAGATACGCAGTATTTT.